This passage covers 32 T cell receptor beta chains from one sample sequenced in a study of blood T cell repertoires in COVID-19. Generated by immunoSEQ multiplex PCR, the TCRdb table keeps only in-frame clones and is missing some. The data hold 130,000 to 150,000 clones, with 81% observed a single time. Specimen: peripheral blood. These TCRs come from a human donor with acute or convalescent COVID-19. The donor label of this sample is uncertain.

This chain joins TRBV6-5 and TRBJ2-3, with 7 bases lining up with TRBD1. With V trimmed by 5 bases and J by 1 base, 3 bases remained unmatched. This CDR3 is built from 14 residues. Germline lookup yields CDR1 MNHEY and CDR2 SVGAGI. CDR3 nucleotide sequence: TGTGCCAGCAGTCGGGACAGAGGCACAGATACGCAGTATTTT. Its translation: CASSRDRGTDTQYF.

This chain links TRBV12-3 or TRBV12-4 with TRBJ1-6, with D perhaps matching TRBD1 (5 bases). The CDR3 extends over 12 amino acids. Trimming left V 7 bases short and J 7 bases short, with 8 bases between. The CDR3 nucleotides are TGTGCCAGCACCAAGGGGAATTCACCCCTCCACTTT. It codes for CASTKGNSPLHF.

The rearrangement links TRBV19 to TRBJ2-2; a possible D gene is TRBD1 (5 bases). Trimming removed 0 bases at V and 1 base at J, with 12 bases between. This CDR3 is built from 17 residues. Germline CDR1 and CDR2: LNHDA and SQIVND (reference sequence). The CDR3 region is CASSIEAGQGNTGELFF. The CDR3 DNA is TGTGCCAGTAGTATAGAGGCAGGGCAGGGGAACACCGGGGAGCTGTTTTTT.

This clone was recorded a few times. The V and J genes are TRBV5-1 and TRBJ2-1, with TRBD1 identical over 8 bases. Germline CDR1 and CDR2: SGHRS and YFSETQ. The V gene end was trimmed by 3 bases and the J gene end by 7 bases; junction bases not matched to a gene: 9. This CDR3 region has 15 residues. CDR3 sequence (DNA): TGCGCCAGCAGCTATGGACAGGGAATGAGTAATGAGCAGTTCTTC. Residues: CASSYGQGMSNEQFF.

The chain uses TRBV7-6 and TRBJ1-3, with 8 nucleotides matching TRBD1. Germline loops: CDR1 SGHVS, CDR2 FNYEAQ. The trim removed 5 bases at V and 3 bases at J, leaving 9 bases unmatched. There are 16 residues in the CDR3. CDR3 amino acids: CASSPRQGWLGNTIYF. In nucleotides, the CDR3 is TGTGCCAGCAGCCCTAGACAGGGGTGGCTTGGAAACACCATATATTTT.

The chain uses TRBV11-2 and TRBJ2-7, with 7 bases identical to TRBD1. This CDR3 contains 14 residues. V gave up 7 bases and J gave up 2 bases; unmatched junction bases: 8. Germline CDR1 is SGHAT and CDR2 is FQNNGV. The CDR3 protein is CASTPPGQTYEQYV. The CDR3 nucleotides are TGTGCCAGCACCCCGCCGGGACAGACCTACGAGCAGTACGTC.

The gene calls are TRBV7-2 and TRBJ2-2; possibly TRBD2 for D (6 bases). The CDR3 consists of 17 residues. V lost 2 bases and J lost 4, with 17 bases in between. CDR1 is SGHTA, CDR2 FQGNSA, per germline. CDR3: CASSLRASAQGTGELFF. CDR3 nucleotides: TGTGCCAGCAGCTTAAGGGCTAGCGCCCAAGGCACCGGGGAGCTGTTTTTT.

The chain employs TRBV2 and TRBJ1-3; D may be TRBD1 (5 bases). CDR1 and CDR2 from the germline V gene are SNHLY and FYNNEI. CDR3 length equals 13 residues. Trimming removed 10 bases at V and 2 bases at J, with 12 bases between. This CDR3 is CATRQGPGNTIYF. CDR3 DNA: TGTGCCACGCGGCAGGGCCCTGGAAACACCATATATTTT.

The chain is built from TRBV6-5 and TRBJ2-7; a weak D match, TRBD1 (6 bases). Trimming took off 0 bases at V and 3 bases at J, with 6 bases between the two ends. CDR3 size: 13 residues. Germline-derived CDR1 and CDR2 are MNHEY and SVGAGI. The DNA of the CDR3 is TGTGCCAGCAGTTACTCGACAGGCTACGAGCAGTACTTC. Amino acids: CASSYSTGYEQYF.

The chain carries TRBV19 and TRBJ1-1; no clear D gene. The germline V gene encodes CDR1 LNHDA and CDR2 SQIVND (reference sequence). The CDR3 extends over 13 amino acids. Deletions cut 9 bases from V and 1 base from J, with 12 bases between. The CDR3 nucleotides are TGTGCCAGCACTGCCCTTTGGAACACTGAAGCTTTCTTT. This codes for CASTALWNTEAFF.

The chain joins TRBV3-1 (or the pseudogene TRBV3-2) to TRBJ1-5; 10 nucleotides match TRBD1. The CDR3 is 15 amino acids. Trimming cost V 5 bases and J 7 bases; bases outside gene matches: 8. Germline V lookup: CDR1 LGHDT, CDR2 YNNKEL (reference sequence). Written as DNA, the CDR3 is TGTGCCAGCAGCGACCGGGACAGGGGAATCCAGCCCCAGCATTTT. Its protein is CASSDRDRGIQPQHF.

This chain joins TRBV18 and TRBJ1-3; no reliable D call. V was trimmed by 5 bases and J by 2 bases, leaving 13 bases between them. Germline CDR1 KGHSH, CDR2 LQKENI. CDR3 length equals 15 residues. CDR3 in DNA: TGTGCCAGCTCAAGGGCGGGAAACGCTGGAAACACCATATATTTT. It encodes CASSRAGNAGNTIYF.

V gene TRBV27 combines with J gene TRBJ2-5; 8 nucleotides align to TRBD1. This CDR3 contains 15 residues. Looked up from germline, CDR1 is MNHEY and CDR2 is SMNVEV (reference sequence). Trimming at V came to 4 bases and at J to 2 bases, leaving 6 bases not matched to a gene. The CDR3 coding sequence is TGTGCCAGCAGTTCAGGGGGCCCCTCTCAAGAGACCCAGTACTTC. It specifies CASSSGGPSQETQYF.

The chain recombines TRBV11-2 with TRBJ1-2; D is uncertain. Trimming took 3 bases from V and 6 from J, leaving 14 bases between them. The CDR3 covers 14 residues. Germline values: CDR1 SGHAT, CDR2 FQNNGV. CDR3 sequence: CASSFRGSADGYTF. The CDR3, as DNA: TGTGCCAGCAGCTTTCGAGGGAGTGCTGATGGCTACACCTTC.

In DNA, the CDR3 is TGTGCCTGGAATTTGAGATTGGGGGAGGTCGCGACCGGGGAGCTGTTTTTT. It specifies CAWNLRLGEVATGELFF. The chain joins TRBV30 to TRBJ2-2; possibly TRBD2 for D (6 bases). CDR1 is GTSNPN, CDR2 SVGIG, per germline (reference sequence). The CDR3 is 17 amino acids. V lost 4 bases, J lost 5 bases, and 23 bases lay in between.

V and J are TRBV28 and TRBJ1-2; D may be TRBD1 (5 bases). CDR3 length: 14 residues. The germline gives CDR1 MDHEN, CDR2 SYDVKM. V dropped 3 bases and J dropped 7 bases, with 15 bases sitting between them. The CDR3 here is CASSFLGRDSGYTF. In DNA form, the CDR3 reads TGTGCCAGCAGTTTTCTGGGGCGCGATTCTGGCTACACCTTC.

The chain has TRBV20-1 and TRBJ1-5; maybe TRBD1 (6 bases). The germline V and J ends were trimmed by 3 bases and 5 bases, with 11 bases remaining between them. Germline-derived CDR1 and CDR2 are DFQATT and SNEGSKA (reference sequence). There are 13 residues in the CDR3. CDR3 loop: CSASGDIYQPQHF. The CDR3 DNA sequence: TGCAGTGCTAGTGGGGACATCTATCAGCCCCAGCATTTT.

The chain links TRBV6-1 to TRBJ1-2, with D tentatively TRBD1 (6 bases). The CDR3 length is 14 residues. Trimming shortened V by 3 bases and J by 8 bases, and 16 bases separated the two germline ends. Germline V gene lookup returns CDR1 MNHNS and CDR2 SASEGT. CDR3 nucleotide sequence: TGTGCCAGCAGTGATATACAGGGCAGGGGAGGCTACACCTTC. Translated, it gives CASSDIQGRGGYTF.

The chain combines TRBV30 with TRBJ1-2; possible D gene TRBD1, 5 bases. Germline values: CDR1 GTSNPN, CDR2 SVGIG (reference sequence). Trimming removed 2 bases from V and 2 bases from J, with 9 bases in between. The CDR3 spans 13 residues. DNA for the CDR3: TGTGCCTGGAGTACGGGGGGGAACTATGGCTACACCTTC. Its protein product is CAWSTGGNYGYTF.

The rearrangement links TRBV14 to TRBJ1-6, with D possibly being TRBD1 (6 bases). V was clipped by 7 bases and J by 7 bases, with 14 bases between them. Germline CDR1 SGHDN, CDR2 FVKESK. This CDR3 has 14 amino acids. Here the CDR3 DNA reads TGTGCCAGCACCCTGGGCGGGGGCAATTCACCCCTCCACTTT. It is translated as CASTLGGGNSPLHF. The complete variable domain, with remaining parts taken from reference TRBV14 and TRBJ1-6, reads EAGVTQFPSHSVIEKGQTVTLRCDPISGHDNLYWYRRVMGKEIKFLLHFVKESKQDESGMPNNRFLAERTGGTYSTLKVQPAELEDSGVYFCASTLGGGNSPLHFGNGTRLTVT.

The chain couples TRBV6-1 to TRBJ1-5; no clear D gene. CDR3 size: 14 residues. CDR1 MNHNS and CDR2 SASEGT come from the germline V gene. The V and J ends lost 2 bases and 4 bases respectively, with 9 bases between them. The CDR3 DNA reads as TGTGCCAGCAGTGAAATGGACTGGAATCAGCCCCAGCATTTT. It encodes CASSEMDWNQPQHF.

The chain recombines TRBV5-1 with TRBJ1-6, with 8 bases matching TRBD1. V shed 4 bases, J shed 5 bases, and the junction held 2 bases outside the gene matches. This CDR3 region has 14 residues. Germline V gene sequence: CDR1 SGHRS, CDR2 YFSETQ. The DNA of the CDR3 is TGCGCCAGCAGCAAGGGACAGGATAATTCACCCCTCCACTTT. It translates to CASSKGQDNSPLHF.

The chain employs TRBV6-5 and TRBJ2-2; tentatively, D is TRBD2 (5 bases). CDR1 MNHEY and CDR2 SVGAGI come from the germline V gene. The CDR3 has 15 amino acids. Trimming removed 2 bases from V and 5 bases from J, with 12 bases in between. The CDR3 DNA follows: TGTGCCAGCAGTTACGGGGTTTCGGGGACCGGGGAGCTGTTTTTT. This codes for CASSYGVSGTGELFF.

The rearrangement links TRBV2 to TRBJ2-4, with D tentatively TRBD1 (6 bases). V lost 8 bases and J 0 bases, leaving 14 bases between the germline ends. This CDR3 contains 15 residues. CDR1 and CDR2 (germline): SNHLY, FYNNEI. CDR3 nucleotides: TGTGCCAGCGTAAACAGGGAGTTAGCCAAAAACATTCAGTACTTC. Translating gives CASVNRELAKNIQYF.

This sequence joins TRBV7-9 and TRBJ1-1; D possibly corresponds to TRBD1 (6 bases). Trimming left V 5 bases short and J 1 base short, with 14 bases between. CDR3 length equals 15 residues. Looked up from germline, CDR1 is SEHNR and CDR2 is FQNEAQ (reference sequence). Here the CDR3 reads CASSDWTAPNTEAFF. For the CDR3, the DNA is TGTGCCAGCAGCGACTGGACAGCCCCGAACACTGAAGCTTTCTTT.

The chain joins TRBV12-3 or TRBV12-4 to TRBJ1-1; maybe TRBD1 (5 bases). Trimming shortened V by 0 bases and J by 8 bases, and 10 bases separated the two germline ends. This CDR3 spans 13 amino acids. The DNA of the CDR3 is TGTGCCAGCAGTTTAGCGTTGGAGGGGGAAGCTTTCTTT. It yields the protein CASSLALEGEAFF.

V is TRBV11-1 and J is TRBJ1-2; the match to TRBD1 covers 12 bases. V lost 5 bases and J lost 7; bases outside the gene matches: 5. This CDR3 has 14 amino acids. CDR1 SGHAT and CDR2 FQDESV come from the germline V gene (reference sequence). CDR3 coding DNA: TGTGCCAGCAGCCCAAGGGACAGGGGGCTTGGCTACACCTTC. This sequence encodes CASSPRDRGLGYTF.

This clone was detected only once. This chain joins TRBV3-1 (or the pseudogene TRBV3-2) and TRBJ1-5; D is unclear. CDR3 length: 15 residues. Germline assignment: CDR1 LGHDT and CDR2 YNNKEL (reference sequence). V was pared by 3 bases and J by 0 bases, with 9 bases between. CDR3 sequence reads: CASSHSDYSNQPQHF. The DNA of the CDR3 is TGTGCCAGCAGCCACTCGGACTATAGCAATCAGCCCCAGCATTTT.

The genes are TRBV30 and TRBJ1-6, with 10 nucleotides matching TRBD1. The V and J ends lost 4 bases and 8 bases, in that order; junction bases with no gene match: 5. CDR3 size: 14 residues. Looked up from germline, CDR1 is GTSNPN and CDR2 is SVGIG (reference sequence). The CDR3 loop reads CAWTEGTGDSPLHF. CDR3 DNA sequence: TGTGCCTGGACCGAAGGGACAGGGGATTCACCCCTCCACTTT. Full variable domain (missing parts from reference TRBV30 and TRBJ1-6): SQTIHQWPATLVQPVGSPLSLECTVEGTSNPNLYWYRQAAGRGLQLLFYSVGIGQISSEVPQNLSASRPQDRQFILSSKKLLLSDSGFYLCAWTEGTGDSPLHFGNGTRLTVT.

The CDR3 DNA reads as TGTGCCAGCAGCTTAGTAGCGGGGGACCTCCTATCCACAGATACGCAGTATTTT. Encoded protein: CASSLVAGDLLSTDTQYF. This chain joins TRBV7-9 and TRBJ2-3; 9 bases are a match to TRBD2. The V gene's germline CDR1 is SEHNR and CDR2 FQNEAQ (reference sequence). The length of the CDR3 is 18 residues. J was trimmed by 2 bases and V by 1 base; bases with no gene match: 10. Supplemented by reference TRBV7-9 and TRBJ2-3, the full variable domain reads DTGVSQNPRHKITKRGQNVTFRCDPISEHNRLYWYRQTLGQGPEFLTYFQNEAQLEKSRLLSDRFSAERPKGSFSTLEIQRTEQGDSAMYLCASSLVAGDLLSTDTQYFGPGTRLTVL.

The V and J genes are TRBV5-8 and TRBJ2-5; TRBD2 aligns across 8 bases. The V gene's germline CDR1 is SGHTS and CDR2 YDEGEE. The CDR3 extends over 16 amino acids. V was pared by 0 bases and J by 0 bases, with 4 bases of the junction left unmatched. The CDR3 reads CASSLDQRGYQETQYF. CDR3 nucleotide sequence: TGTGCCAGCAGCTTGGATCAGCGGGGGTACCAAGAGACCCAGTACTTC.

This sequence joins TRBV2 and TRBJ2-2, with a possible D match to TRBD1 (6 bases). CDR1 SNHLY and CDR2 FYNNEI come from the germline V gene. The CDR3 loop spans 15 amino acids. V shed 3 bases and J shed 3 bases, with 11 bases lying between them. The CDR3: CASSEVPGDTGELFF. The CDR3 nucleotides read TGTGCCAGCAGTGAGGTCCCAGGGGACACCGGGGAGCTGTTTTTT. The full variable domain, completed using reference TRBV2 and TRBJ2-2, is EPEVTQTPSHQVTQMGQEVILRCVPISNHLYFYWYRQILGQKVEFLVSFYNNEISEKSEIFDDQFSVERPDGSNFTLKIRSTKLEDSAMYFCASSEVPGDTGELFFGEGSRLTVL.